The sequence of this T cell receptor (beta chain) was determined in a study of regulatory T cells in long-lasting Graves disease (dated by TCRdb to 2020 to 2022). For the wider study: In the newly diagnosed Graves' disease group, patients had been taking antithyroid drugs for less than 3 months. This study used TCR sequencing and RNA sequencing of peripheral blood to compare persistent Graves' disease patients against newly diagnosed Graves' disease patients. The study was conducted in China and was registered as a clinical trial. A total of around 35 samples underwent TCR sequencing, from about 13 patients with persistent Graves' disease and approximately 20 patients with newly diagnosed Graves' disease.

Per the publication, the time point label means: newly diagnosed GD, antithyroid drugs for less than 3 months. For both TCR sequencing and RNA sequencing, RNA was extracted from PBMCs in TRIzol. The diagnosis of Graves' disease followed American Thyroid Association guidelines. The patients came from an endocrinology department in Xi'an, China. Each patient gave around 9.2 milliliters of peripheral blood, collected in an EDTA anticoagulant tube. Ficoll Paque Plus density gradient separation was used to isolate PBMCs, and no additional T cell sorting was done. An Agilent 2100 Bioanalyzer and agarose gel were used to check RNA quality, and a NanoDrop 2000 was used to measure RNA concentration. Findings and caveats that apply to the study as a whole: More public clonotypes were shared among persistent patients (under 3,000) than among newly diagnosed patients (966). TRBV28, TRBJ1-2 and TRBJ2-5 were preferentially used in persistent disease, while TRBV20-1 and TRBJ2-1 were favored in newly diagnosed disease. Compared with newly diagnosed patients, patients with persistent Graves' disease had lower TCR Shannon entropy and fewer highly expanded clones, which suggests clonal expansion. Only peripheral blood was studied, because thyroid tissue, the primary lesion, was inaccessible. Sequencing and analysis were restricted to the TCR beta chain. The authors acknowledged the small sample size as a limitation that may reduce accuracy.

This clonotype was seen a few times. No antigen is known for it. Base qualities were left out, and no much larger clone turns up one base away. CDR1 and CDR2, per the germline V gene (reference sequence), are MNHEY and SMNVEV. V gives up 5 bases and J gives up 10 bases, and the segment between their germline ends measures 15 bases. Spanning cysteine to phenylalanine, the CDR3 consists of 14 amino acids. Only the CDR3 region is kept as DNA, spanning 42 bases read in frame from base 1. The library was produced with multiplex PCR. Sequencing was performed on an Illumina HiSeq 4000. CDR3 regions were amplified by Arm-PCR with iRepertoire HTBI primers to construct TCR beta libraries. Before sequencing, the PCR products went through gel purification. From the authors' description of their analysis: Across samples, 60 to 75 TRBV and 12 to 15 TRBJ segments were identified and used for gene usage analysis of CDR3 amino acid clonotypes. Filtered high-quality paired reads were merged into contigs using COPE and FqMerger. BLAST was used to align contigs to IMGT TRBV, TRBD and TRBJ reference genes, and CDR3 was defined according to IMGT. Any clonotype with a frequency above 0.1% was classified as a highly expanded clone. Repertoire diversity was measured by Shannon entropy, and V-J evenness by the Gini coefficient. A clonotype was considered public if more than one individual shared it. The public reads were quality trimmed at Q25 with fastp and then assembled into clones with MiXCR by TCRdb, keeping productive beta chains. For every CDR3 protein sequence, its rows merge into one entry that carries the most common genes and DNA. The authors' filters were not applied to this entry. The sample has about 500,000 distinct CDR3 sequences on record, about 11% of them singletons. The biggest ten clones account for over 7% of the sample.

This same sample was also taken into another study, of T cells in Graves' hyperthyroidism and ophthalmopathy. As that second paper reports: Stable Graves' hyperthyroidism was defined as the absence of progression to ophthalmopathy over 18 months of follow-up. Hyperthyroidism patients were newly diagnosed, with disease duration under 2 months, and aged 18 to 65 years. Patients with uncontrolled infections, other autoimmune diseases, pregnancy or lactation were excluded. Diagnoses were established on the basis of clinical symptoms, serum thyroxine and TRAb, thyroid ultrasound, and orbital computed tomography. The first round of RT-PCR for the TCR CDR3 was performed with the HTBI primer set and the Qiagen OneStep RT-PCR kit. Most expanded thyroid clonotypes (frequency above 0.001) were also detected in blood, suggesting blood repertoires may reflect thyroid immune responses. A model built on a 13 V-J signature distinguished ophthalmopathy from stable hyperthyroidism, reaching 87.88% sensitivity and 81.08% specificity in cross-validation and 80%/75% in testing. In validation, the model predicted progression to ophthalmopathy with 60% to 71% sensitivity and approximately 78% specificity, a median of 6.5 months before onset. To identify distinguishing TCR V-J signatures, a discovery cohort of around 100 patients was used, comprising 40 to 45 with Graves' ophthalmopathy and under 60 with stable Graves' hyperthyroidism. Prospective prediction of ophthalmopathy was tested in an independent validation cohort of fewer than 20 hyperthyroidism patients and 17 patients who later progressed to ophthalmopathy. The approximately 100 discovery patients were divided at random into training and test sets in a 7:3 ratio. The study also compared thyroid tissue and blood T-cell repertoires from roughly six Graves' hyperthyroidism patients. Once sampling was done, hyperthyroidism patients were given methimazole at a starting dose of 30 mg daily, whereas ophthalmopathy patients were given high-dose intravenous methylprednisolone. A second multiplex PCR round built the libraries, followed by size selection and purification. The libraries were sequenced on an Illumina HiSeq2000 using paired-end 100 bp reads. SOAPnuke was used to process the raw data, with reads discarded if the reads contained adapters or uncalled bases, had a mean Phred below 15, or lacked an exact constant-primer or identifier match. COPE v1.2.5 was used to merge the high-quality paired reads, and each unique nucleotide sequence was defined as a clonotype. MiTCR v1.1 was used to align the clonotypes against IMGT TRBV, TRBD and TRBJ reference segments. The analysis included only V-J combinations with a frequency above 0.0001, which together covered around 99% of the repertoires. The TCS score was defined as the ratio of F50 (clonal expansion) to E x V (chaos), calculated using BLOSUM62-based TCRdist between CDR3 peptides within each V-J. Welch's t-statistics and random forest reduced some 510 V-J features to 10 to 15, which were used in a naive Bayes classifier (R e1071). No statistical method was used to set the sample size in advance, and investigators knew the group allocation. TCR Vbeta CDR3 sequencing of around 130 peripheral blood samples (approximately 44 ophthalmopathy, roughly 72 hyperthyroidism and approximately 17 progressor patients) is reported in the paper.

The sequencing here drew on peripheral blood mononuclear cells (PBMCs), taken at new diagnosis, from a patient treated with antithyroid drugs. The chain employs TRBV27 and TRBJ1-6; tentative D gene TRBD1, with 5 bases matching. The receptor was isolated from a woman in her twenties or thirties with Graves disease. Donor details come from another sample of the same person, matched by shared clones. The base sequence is TGTGCCAGCAGTCCACAACCGGGACTCTCACCCCTCCACTTT. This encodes CASSPQPGLSPLHF.